Below, 15 T cell receptor beta chains from the same sample are listed, as sequenced in a study of PD-L1 blockade in urothelial cancer. TCRdb's table, derived via immunoSEQ multiplex PCR, lists solely in-frame clones and lacks some. The sample yields about 41,000 clones, 85% seen once. Time point specified: peripheral blood 6 weeks after treatment start. Sequencing was performed on PBMCs, taken around atezolizumab (anti-PD-L1) treatment. The receptors were gathered from a man in his 70s with urothelial cancer.

The chain links TRBV5-1 to TRBJ2-2; D is perhaps TRBD2 (6 bases). Germline assignment: CDR1 SGHRS and CDR2 YFSETQ. The CDR3 length is 15 residues. The V end lost 0 bases, the J end lost 4 bases, and 10 bases lay between the germline ends. The CDR3 DNA reads as TGCGCCAGCAGCTTGGACGGGACTTCCACCGGGGAGCTGTTTTTT. This codes for CASSLDGTSTGELFF.

This clone was picked up a small number of times. V is TRBV2 and J is TRBJ2-1; D may be TRBD2 (5 bases). Germline V CDR1 and CDR2: SNHLY, FYNNEI. The length of the CDR3 is 16 residues. The V end lost 2 bases, the J end lost 5 bases, and 16 bases lay between the germline ends. CDR3 sequence: CASSELRIARNNEQFF. The CDR3 bases are TGTGCCAGCAGTGAATTGAGAATAGCGCGTAACAATGAGCAGTTCTTC.

The rearrangement links TRBV2 to TRBJ2-5, with 12 bases aligning to TRBD1. With 4 bases clipped from V and 4 bases from J, the junction kept 1 base outside the gene matches. The CDR3 length is 14 residues. Per the germline V gene, CDR1 is SNHLY and CDR2 is FYNNEI. DNA of the CDR3: TGTGCCAGCAGTGGGGACAGGGGGCGAGAGACCCAGTACTTC. Translated: CASSGDRGRETQYF.

The rearrangement links TRBV6-1 to TRBJ2-7; 8 bases are shared with TRBD1. The CDR3 contains 13 residues. V shed 6 bases and J 7 bases; nucleotides not matched to a gene: 8. Germline loops: CDR1 MNHNS, CDR2 SASEGT. The CDR3 sequence is CASSTGGRGEQYF. The CDR3 bases are TGTGCCAGCAGCACAGGGGGAAGGGGAGAGCAGTACTTC.

The chain recombines TRBV18 with TRBJ2-1; 10 bases align to TRBD2. Germline trimming cut 0 bases from V and 5 bases from J; bases unmatched to any gene: 10. CDR3 length: 18 amino acids. Germline V gene lookup returns CDR1 KGHSH and CDR2 LQKENI. CDR3 nucleotide sequence: TGTGCCAGCTCACCACCCGGAGGGATAGCGGGAGGCGACAATGAGCAGTTCTTC. As protein: CASSPPGGIAGGDNEQFF.

The chain carries TRBV25-1 and TRBJ2-3; the D is unclear. There are 16 residues in the CDR3. Germline V gene sequence: CDR1 MGHDK, CDR2 SYGVNS. The germline V and J ends were trimmed by 0 bases and 5 bases, with 15 bases remaining between them. This CDR3 reads CASSEYTNSLGDTQYF. The CDR3 nucleotides are TGTGCCAGCAGTGAATATACTAACTCTTTGGGAGATACGCAGTATTTT.

The chain employs TRBV4-1 and TRBJ2-3; 7 bases map to TRBD2. From germline, CDR1 is MGHRA and CDR2 YSYEKL. V trimming: 0 bases; J trimming: 0 bases; junction bases outside the gene matches: 3. The CDR3 runs to 16 residues. In nucleotides, the CDR3 is TGCGCCAGCAGCCAAGATGGCGGGAGCAGCACAGATACGCAGTATTTT. This sequence encodes CASSQDGGSSTDTQYF.

CDR3 sequence reads: CASDRAGGLTDTQYF. The CDR3 nucleotides are TGTGCCAGCGATAGGGCGGGAGGCTTAACCGATACGCAGTATTTT. The chain uses TRBV28 and TRBJ2-3, with 8 positions matching TRBD2. The CDR3 length is 15 residues. V dropped 8 bases and J dropped 6; count of bases not matched to a gene: 13. Germline V gives CDR1 MDHEN, CDR2 SYDVKM. The full variable domain, with the rest looked up from reference TRBV28 and TRBJ2-3, is DVKVTQSSRYLVKRTGEKVFLECVQDMDHENMFWYRQDPGLGLRLIYFSYDVKMKEKGDIPEGYSVSREKKERFSLILESASTNQTSMYLCASDRAGGLTDTQYFGPGTRLTVL.

J is TRBJ2-5 and V is TRBV30; TRBD2 matches at 13 bases. Germline assignment: CDR1 GTSNPN and CDR2 SVGIG (reference sequence). The CDR3 has 14 amino acids. With V trimmed by 5 bases and J by 5 bases, 5 bases remained unmatched. In DNA, the CDR3 is TGTGCCTGGGGACTAGCGGGAGTGGGGGAGACCCAGTACTTC. It specifies CAWGLAGVGETQYF.

The chain has TRBV6-1 and TRBJ2-1; 10 positions match TRBD2. This CDR3 comprises 19 residues. CDR1 is MNHNS, CDR2 SASEGT, per germline. Unmatched junction bases numbered 17, after V lost 1 base and J lost 8 bases. The CDR3 DNA sequence: TGTGCCAGCAGTGAAGAATGGGTAGCGGGAGGATATGGTTACGATGAGCAGTTCTTC. Its translation: CASSEEWVAGGYGYDEQFF.

The chain employs TRBV6-9 and TRBJ2-7, with 9 positions matching TRBD2. Germline V CDR1 and CDR2: MNHGY, SVAAGI. This CDR3 spans 14 amino acids. J was trimmed by 5 bases and V by 8 bases; bases with no gene match: 10. This chain's CDR3 is CASEIAGAGDEQYF. CDR3 bases: TGTGCCAGCGAGATAGCGGGAGCAGGCGACGAGCAGTACTTC.

The chain links TRBV18 to TRBJ1-5; 12 positions match TRBD1. Germline CDR1 KGHSH, CDR2 LQKENI. CDR3 length equals 17 residues. V was clipped by 3 bases and J by 3 bases; unmatched bases: 6. The CDR3 region is CASSPGTGGYDNQPQHF. The DNA of the CDR3 is TGTGCCAGCTCACCTGGGACAGGGGGCTACGACAATCAGCCCCAGCATTTT. The full variable domain, rest sourced from reference TRBV18 and TRBJ1-5, is NAGVMQNPRHLVRRRGQEARLRCSPMKGHSHVYWYRQLPEEGLKFMVYLQKENIIDESGMPKERFSAEFPKEGPSILRIQQVVRGDSAAYFCASSPGTGGYDNQPQHFGDGTRLSIL.

The chain recombines TRBV18 with TRBJ2-7, with TRBD1 as a possible D gene (6 bases). Germline CDR1 and CDR2: KGHSH and LQKENI. The length of the CDR3 is 13 residues. The V gene lost 4 bases and the J gene lost 2 bases, with 9 bases spanning the gap. The CDR3 coding sequence is TGTGCCAGCTCACGACAGGCAACCTACGAGCAGTACTTC. Amino acid sequence: CASSRQATYEQYF.

Worth noting for this clone: The junction departs from the called germline gene at one end, perhaps through a read error. This chain connects TRBV6-1 to TRBJ1-5; 10 nucleotides align to TRBD1. CDR1 is MNHNS and CDR2 is SASEGT in the germline V gene. There are 16 residues in the CDR3. The CDR3 is CASSGRQGASNQPQHF. The CDR3 region has the DNA TGTGCCAGCAGTGGGAGACAGGGGGCATCCAATCAGCCTCAGCATTTT.

The chain has TRBV7-9 and TRBJ2-5; no definite D call. This CDR3 comprises 14 residues. V gave up 7 bases and J gave up 7 bases, with 19 bases separating them. CDR1 and CDR2 from the germline V gene are SEHNR and FQNEAQ (reference sequence). CDR3 sequence (DNA): TGTGCCAGCACCCGGGTGGGTTCGACGGGGACCCAGTACTTC. Translating it yields CASTRVGSTGTQYF.